A single sample is the source of the 23 T cell receptor beta chains below, sequenced in a study of blood T cell repertoires in COVID-19. The repertoire was sequenced with immunoSEQ multiplex PCR; TCRdb's copy has only in-frame clones and lacks some. The table records about 210,000 clones, roughly four fifths of them present only once. Sample: peripheral blood. The receptor set was obtained from a middle-aged woman with acute or convalescent COVID-19.

The chain has TRBV7-9 and TRBJ2-7; possible D gene TRBD2, 6 bases. V lost 5 bases, J lost 2 bases, and 10 bases lay in between. CDR3 length equals 13 residues. Germline CDR1 SEHNR, CDR2 FQNEAQ (reference sequence). The CDR3, as DNA: TGTGCCAGCAGCCGGGACTCGCCCTACGAGCAGTACTTC. It codes for CASSRDSPYEQYF.

The V gene is TRBV7-2, the J gene TRBJ2-7; TRBD2 matches 12 bases. This CDR3 is 16 amino acids long. Trimming cost V 5 bases and J 0 bases; bases outside gene matches: 5. In germline, CDR1 is SGHTA, CDR2 FQGNSA. The CDR3 spells CASSLRTSGASYEQYF. CDR3 DNA: TGTGCCAGCAGCCTGAGGACTAGCGGGGCCTCCTACGAGCAGTACTTC.

This chain connects TRBV18 to TRBJ1-3; D is undetermined. CDR3 length: 15 amino acids. V was trimmed by 2 bases and J by 2 bases, leaving 10 bases between them. Germline V lookup: CDR1 KGHSH, CDR2 LQKENI. Written as DNA, the CDR3 is TGTGCCAGCTCACCAGGAGGGAACGCTGGAAACACCATATATTTT. Translation gives CASSPGGNAGNTIYF. Based on the CDR3 plus reference TRBV18 and TRBJ1-3, the full variable domain is NAGVMQNPRHLVRRRGQEARLRCSPMKGHSHVYWYRQLPEEGLKFMVYLQKENIIDESGMPKERFSAEFPKEGPSILRIQQVVRGDSAAYFCASSPGGNAGNTIYFGEGSWLTVV.

The CDR3 coding sequence is TGCGCCAGCAGCCAAGACCGAGCGGGAGAGCCTCCCGTCAATGAGCAGTTCTTC. It translates to CASSQDRAGEPPVNEQFF. The V and J genes are TRBV4-3 and TRBJ2-1, with 8 bases that match TRBD2. CDR3 length equals 18 residues. CDR1 and CDR2 from the germline V gene are LGHNA and YSLEER. V was clipped by 0 bases and J by 6 bases; unmatched bases: 13.

The CDR3 nucleotides are TGTGCCAGCAGTTACCCAACCCTAGCGGGGAGCACAGATACGCAGTATTTT. It codes for CASSYPTLAGSTDTQYF. The chain couples TRBV6-2 or TRBV6-3 to TRBJ2-3; 9 positions agree with TRBD2. Trimming cost V 2 bases and J 0 bases; bases outside gene matches: 6. Germline-derived CDR1 and CDR2 are MNHEY and SVGEGT. The CDR3 spans 17 residues.

V and J are TRBV30 and TRBJ1-2, with D hard to call. Trimming pared 0 bases from V and 6 bases from J, leaving 14 bases between. In germline, CDR1 is GTSNPN, CDR2 SVGIG (reference sequence). The CDR3 consists of 14 residues. The CDR3 is CAWSVPVSRDGYTF. The CDR3 nucleotides read TGTGCCTGGAGTGTCCCAGTCTCTCGGGATGGCTACACCTTC.

Worth noting for this clone: Different DNA sequences within this sample yield the same CDR3. In DNA, the CDR3 is TGTGCCAGCAGCCTACAGGGCTCCTACGAGCAGTACTTC. Translated: CASSLQGSYEQYF. The gene calls are TRBV27 and TRBJ2-7; the D gene is possibly TRBD1 (6 bases). CDR3 size: 13 residues. Germline CDR1 and CDR2: MNHEY and SMNVEV (reference sequence). V was cut by 6 bases and J by 0 bases, with 9 bases left in between.

The rearrangement uses TRBV6-6 and TRBJ2-2; D is unresolved. V gave up 8 bases and J gave up 6 bases, with 7 bases separating them. The V gene's germline CDR1 is MNHNY and CDR2 SVGAGI (reference sequence). This CDR3 comprises 11 residues. DNA for the CDR3: TGTGCCAGCCTACGGGCCGGGGAGCTGTTTTTT. It is translated as CASLRAGELFF.

This CDR3 is CASSLLDRGTEAFF. CDR3 DNA sequence: TGTGCCAGCAGTCTTTTAGACAGGGGTACTGAAGCTTTCTTT. The chain recombines TRBV3-1 (or the pseudogene TRBV3-2) with TRBJ1-1, with TRBD1 matching 8 bases. This CDR3 region has 14 residues. After removal of 6 bases from V and 5 bases from J, the junction contained 8 bases not matched to a gene. The germline CDR1 and CDR2 sequences are LGHDT and YNNKEL (reference sequence).

The chain uses TRBV11-2 and TRBJ2-1; tentatively, D is TRBD2 (5 bases). This CDR3 spans 13 amino acids. Trimming removed 6 bases at V and 4 bases at J, with 10 bases between. CDR1 is SGHAT, CDR2 FQNNGV, per germline. This CDR3 is CASRIGGYNEQFF. Here the CDR3 DNA reads TGTGCCAGCAGGATCGGAGGTTACAATGAGCAGTTCTTC.

The V call is TRBV18, the J call TRBJ1-4, with D unclear. The V end was cut by 3 bases, the J end by 0 bases, with 11 bases between. This CDR3 region has 16 residues. Germline V gene data show CDR1 as KGHSH and CDR2 as LQKENI. CDR3 bases: TGTGCCAGCTCACCCGTCGCCCAGACAACTAATGAAAAACTGTTTTTT. Protein: CASSPVAQTTNEKLFF. The full variable domain, completed using reference TRBV18 and TRBJ1-4, is NAGVMQNPRHLVRRRGQEARLRCSPMKGHSHVYWYRQLPEEGLKFMVYLQKENIIDESGMPKERFSAEFPKEGPSILRIQQVVRGDSAAYFCASSPVAQTTNEKLFFGSGTQLSVL.

Many counts were recorded for this clone. This chain uses TRBV2 with TRBJ2-7, with TRBD1 as a possible D gene (5 bases). The ends were cut back, 10 bases at V and 3 bases at J, with 16 bases in the middle. The CDR3 runs to 13 residues. In germline, CDR1 is SNHLY, CDR2 FYNNEI. CDR3 DNA sequence: TGTGCCACGACAGCGCCTTTCGTCTACGAGCAGTACTTC. This codes for CATTAPFVYEQYF.

This clone was observed a few times. The chain couples TRBV3-1 (or the pseudogene TRBV3-2) to TRBJ2-2; 11 positions agree with TRBD2. Germline V CDR1 and CDR2: LGHDT, YNNKEL (reference sequence). J was trimmed by 7 bases and V by 3 bases; bases with no gene match: 1. The CDR3 covers 14 residues. CDR3 loop: CASSHLAGGGELFF. DNA of the CDR3: TGTGCCAGCAGCCACCTAGCGGGGGGCGGGGAGCTGTTTTTT.

This clone was counted a single time. V usage is TRBV5-1 and J usage is TRBJ1-4; D might be TRBD1 (6 bases). From germline, CDR1 is SGHRS and CDR2 YFSETQ. CDR3 length: 16 amino acids. Trimming removed 4 bases from V and 8 bases from J, with 21 bases in between. The CDR3 DNA follows: TGCGCCAGCAGCACACGACCCGGGACAACAGGGGAAAAACTGTTTTTT. Its translation: CASSTRPGTTGEKLFF.

The chain has TRBV9 and TRBJ1-2, with 10 bases aligning to TRBD1. The CDR3 totals 14 residues. V shed 0 bases and J 7 bases; nucleotides not matched to a gene: 3. Germline V gene data show CDR1 as SGDLS and CDR2 as YYNGEE. CDR3 coding DNA: TGTGCCAGCAGCGTAGCGACAGGGGGCGGTGGCTACACCTTC. Translated: CASSVATGGGGYTF.

The genes are TRBV6-5 and TRBJ1-1; 10 bases match TRBD1. The CDR3 consists of 14 residues. V trimming: 4 bases; J trimming: 4 bases; junction bases outside the gene matches: 3. Germline V lookup: CDR1 MNHEY, CDR2 SVGAGI. The CDR3 DNA reads TGTGCCAGCAGTTCCCGACAGGGGGCCACTGAAGCTTTCTTT. The encoded protein is CASSSRQGATEAFF.

J is TRBJ1-3 and V is TRBV9; 7 bases agree with TRBD1. CDR1 SGDLS and CDR2 YYNGEE come from the germline V gene. Trimming removed 2 bases from V and 2 bases from J; junction bases left unmatched: 4. The CDR3 is made up of 15 amino acids. CDR3 loop: CASSVDGTAGNTIYF. The CDR3 region has the DNA TGTGCCAGCAGCGTCGACGGGACAGCTGGAAACACCATATATTTT.

As regards this clone: Sequence at one end of the junction differs from germline and may be a read error. CDR3 in amino acids: CASSPQGFQVF. The CDR3 DNA follows: TGTGCCAGCAGTCCCCAGGGCTTTCAGGTCTTC. The chain uses TRBV2 and TRBJ2-1; possibly TRBD1 for D (5 bases). Germline CDR1 reads SNHLY; CDR2 reads FYNNEI. The CDR3 consists of 11 residues.

V gene TRBV29-1 combines with J gene TRBJ1-1, with 10 bases that match TRBD1. Losses at the gene ends were 4 bases for V and 4 bases for J; bases not matched to a gene: 6. Germline V gene sequence: CDR1 SQVTM, CDR2 ANQGSEA. The CDR3 sequence is 14 residues long. The CDR3 DNA reads TGCAGCGTTGGAGACAGGGGGCTAGGCACTGAAGCTTTCTTT. This sequence encodes CSVGDRGLGTEAFF. The full variable domain, in which reference TRBV29-1 and TRBJ1-1 provide the parts outside the CDR3, is SAVISQKPSRDICQRGTSLTIQCQVDSQVTMMFWYRQQPGQSLTLIATANQGSEATYESGFVIDKFPISRPNLTFSTLTVSNMSPEDSSIYLCSVGDRGLGTEAFFGQGTRLTVV.

The chain has TRBV14 and TRBJ2-7; 7 bases agree with TRBD2. CDR1 SGHDN and CDR2 FVKESK come from the germline V gene. V dropped 4 bases and J dropped 6; count of bases not matched to a gene: 6. The CDR3 has 13 residues. CDR3 bases: TGTGCCAGCAGCCCCTTGGGGGGGGTCGAGCAGTACTTC. It yields the protein CASSPLGGVEQYF.

The rearrangement uses TRBV13 and TRBJ2-3; 12 nucleotides agree with TRBD2. Germline V gives CDR1 PRHDT, CDR2 FYEKMQ (reference sequence). Trimming cost V 4 bases and J 3 bases; bases outside gene matches: 11. The CDR3 covers 18 residues. The CDR3 protein is CASSSSTSGGIITDTQYF. The CDR3 nucleotides read TGTGCCAGCAGCTCATCTACTAGCGGGGGGATCATAACAGATACGCAGTATTTT.

The chain combines TRBV24-1 with TRBJ2-2; 15 bases line up with TRBD2. The CDR3 spans 18 residues. CDR1 is KGHDR, CDR2 SFDVKD, per germline. The V and J ends lost 4 bases and 4 bases, in that order; junction bases with no gene match: 6. DNA of the CDR3: TGTGCCACCAGTGACTCGGGACTAGCGGGAGGACCCACCGGGGAGCTGTTTTTT. As protein: CATSDSGLAGGPTGELFF.

Here the CDR3 DNA reads TGTGCCATCGGCCCCGGGAGGAACACTGAAGCTTTCTTT. This translates into CAIGPGRNTEAFF. The chain combines TRBV10-3 with TRBJ1-1; no firm D call. V lost 8 bases to trimming and J lost 1 base, with 11 bases between them. The CDR3 consists of 13 residues. CDR1 and CDR2 (germline): ENHRY, SYGVKD.